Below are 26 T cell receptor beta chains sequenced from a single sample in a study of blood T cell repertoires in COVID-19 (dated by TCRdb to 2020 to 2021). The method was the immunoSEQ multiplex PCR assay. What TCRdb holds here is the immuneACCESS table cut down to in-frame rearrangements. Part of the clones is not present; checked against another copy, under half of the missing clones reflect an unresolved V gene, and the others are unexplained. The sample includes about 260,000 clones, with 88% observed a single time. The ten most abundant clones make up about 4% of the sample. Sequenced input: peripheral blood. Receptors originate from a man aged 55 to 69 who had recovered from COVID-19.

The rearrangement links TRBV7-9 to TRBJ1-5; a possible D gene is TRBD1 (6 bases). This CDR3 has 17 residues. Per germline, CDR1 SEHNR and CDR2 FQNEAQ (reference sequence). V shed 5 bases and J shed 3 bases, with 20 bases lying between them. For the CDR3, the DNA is TGTGCCAGCAGCCCGAAGGGCCAGGGACATAACAATCAGCCCCAGCATTTT. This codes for CASSPKGQGHNNQPQHF.

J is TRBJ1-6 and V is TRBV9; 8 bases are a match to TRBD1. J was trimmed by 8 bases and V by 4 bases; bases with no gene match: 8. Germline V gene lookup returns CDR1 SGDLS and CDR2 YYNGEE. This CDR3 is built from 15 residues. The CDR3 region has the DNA TGTGCCAGCAGCTTCGACAGGGGCCGGGATTCACCCCTCCACTTT. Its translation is CASSFDRGRDSPLHF.

CDR3 in DNA: TGTGCCAGCAGCCACACGGGACAGGGGGCGAACACCATATATTTT. This gives the protein CASSHTGQGANTIYF. The rearrangement joins TRBV3-1 (or the pseudogene TRBV3-2) to TRBJ1-3; 12 bases map to TRBD1. Per the germline V gene, CDR1 is LGHDT and CDR2 is YNNKEL (reference sequence). The CDR3 covers 15 residues. V shed 3 bases and J 7 bases; nucleotides not matched to a gene: 4.

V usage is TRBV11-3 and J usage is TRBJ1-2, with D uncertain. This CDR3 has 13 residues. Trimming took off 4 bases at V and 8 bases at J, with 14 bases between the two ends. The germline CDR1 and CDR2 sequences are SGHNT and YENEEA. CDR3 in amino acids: CASSSTQVLGYTF. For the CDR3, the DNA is TGTGCCAGCAGCTCTACCCAGGTCCTGGGCTACACCTTC.

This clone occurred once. CDR3 protein: CASSPQQDPSYEQYF. CDR3 in DNA: TGTGCCAGCTCACCCCAACAGGATCCCTCCTACGAGCAGTACTTC. The chain recombines TRBV18 with TRBJ2-7; tentative D call: TRBD1 (5 bases). V was pared by 3 bases and J by 0 bases, with 12 bases between. Germline CDR1 and CDR2: KGHSH and LQKENI. This CDR3 spans 15 amino acids. The variable domain in full, completed from reference TRBV18 and TRBJ2-7, reads NAGVMQNPRHLVRRRGQEARLRCSPMKGHSHVYWYRQLPEEGLKFMVYLQKENIIDESGMPKERFSAEFPKEGPSILRIQQVVRGDSAAYFCASSPQQDPSYEQYFGPGTRLTVT.

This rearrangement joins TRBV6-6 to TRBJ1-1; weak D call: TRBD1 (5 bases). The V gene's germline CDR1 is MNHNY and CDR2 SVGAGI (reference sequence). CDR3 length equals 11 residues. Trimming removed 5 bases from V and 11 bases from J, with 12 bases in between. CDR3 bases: TGTGCCAGCAGTATAGGGGTTGAGGCTTTCTTT. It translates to CASSIGVEAFF.

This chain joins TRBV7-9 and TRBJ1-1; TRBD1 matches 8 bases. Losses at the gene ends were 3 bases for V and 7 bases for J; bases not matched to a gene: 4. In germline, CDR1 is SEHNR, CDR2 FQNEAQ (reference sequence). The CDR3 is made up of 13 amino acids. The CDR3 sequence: CASSFRQGIEAFF. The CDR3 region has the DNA TGTGCCAGCAGCTTCCGACAGGGGATTGAAGCTTTCTTT.

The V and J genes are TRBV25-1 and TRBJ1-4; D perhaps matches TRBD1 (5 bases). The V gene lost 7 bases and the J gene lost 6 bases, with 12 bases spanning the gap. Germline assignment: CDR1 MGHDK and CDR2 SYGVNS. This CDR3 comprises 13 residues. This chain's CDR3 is CASTPAGHEKLFF. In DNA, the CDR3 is TGTGCCAGCACCCCCGCGGGGCATGAAAAACTGTTTTTT.

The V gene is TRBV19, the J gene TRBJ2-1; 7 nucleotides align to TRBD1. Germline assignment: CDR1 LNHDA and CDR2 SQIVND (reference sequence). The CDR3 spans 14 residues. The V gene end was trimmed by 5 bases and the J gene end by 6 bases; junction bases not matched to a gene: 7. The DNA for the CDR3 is TGTGCCAGTAGTTACAGGGGCCAGGTCAATGAGCAGTTCTTC. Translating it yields CASSYRGQVNEQFF.

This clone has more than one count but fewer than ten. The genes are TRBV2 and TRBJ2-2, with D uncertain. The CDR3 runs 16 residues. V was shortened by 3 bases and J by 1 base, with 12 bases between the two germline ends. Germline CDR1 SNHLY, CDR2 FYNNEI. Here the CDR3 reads CASSDPIPQNTGELFF. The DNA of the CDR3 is TGTGCCAGCAGTGATCCTATTCCTCAGAACACCGGGGAGCTGTTTTTT.

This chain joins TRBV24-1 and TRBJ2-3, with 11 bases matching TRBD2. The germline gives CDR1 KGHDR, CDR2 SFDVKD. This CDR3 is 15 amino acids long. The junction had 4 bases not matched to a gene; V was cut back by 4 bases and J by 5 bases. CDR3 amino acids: CATSDRTSGLDTQYF. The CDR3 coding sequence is TGTGCCACCAGTGACAGGACTAGCGGGCTAGATACGCAGTATTTT.

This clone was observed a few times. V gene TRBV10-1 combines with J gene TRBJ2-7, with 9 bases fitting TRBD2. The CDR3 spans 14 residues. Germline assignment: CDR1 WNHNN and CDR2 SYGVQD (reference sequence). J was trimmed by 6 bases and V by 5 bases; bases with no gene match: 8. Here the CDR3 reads CASSLAGGGREQYF. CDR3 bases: TGCGCCAGCAGTCTCGCGGGGGGGGGTCGCGAGCAGTACTTC.

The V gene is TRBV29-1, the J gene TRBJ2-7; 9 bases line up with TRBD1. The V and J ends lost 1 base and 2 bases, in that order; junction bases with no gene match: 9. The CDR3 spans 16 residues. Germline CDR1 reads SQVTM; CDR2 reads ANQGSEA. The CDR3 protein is CSVEATGQGSTYEQYF. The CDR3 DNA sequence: TGCAGCGTTGAAGCTACGGGACAGGGATCGACCTACGAGCAGTACTTC.

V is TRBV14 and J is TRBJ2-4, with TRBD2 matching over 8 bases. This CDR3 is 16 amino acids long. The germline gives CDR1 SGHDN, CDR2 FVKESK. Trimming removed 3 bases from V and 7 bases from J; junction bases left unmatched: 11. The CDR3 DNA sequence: TGTGCCAGCAGCCAGCGGGGGGCCTCGGTGGGTAACATTCAGTACTTC. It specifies CASSQRGASVGNIQYF.

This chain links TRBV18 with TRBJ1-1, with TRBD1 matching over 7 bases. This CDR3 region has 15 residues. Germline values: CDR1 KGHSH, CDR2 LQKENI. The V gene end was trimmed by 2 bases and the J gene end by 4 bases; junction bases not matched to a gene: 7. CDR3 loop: CASSPTTGARTEAFF. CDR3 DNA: TGTGCCAGCTCACCAACTACAGGGGCTCGCACTGAAGCTTTCTTT.

CDR3 protein: CASSADRAYGYTF. For the CDR3, the DNA is TGTGCCAGCAGCGCGGACAGGGCCTATGGCTACACCTTC. V gene TRBV7-3 combines with J gene TRBJ1-2; 8 bases line up with TRBD1. Germline CDR1 SGHTA, CDR2 FQGTGA. The CDR3 contains 13 residues. With 5 bases clipped from V and 4 bases from J, the junction kept 3 bases outside the gene matches.

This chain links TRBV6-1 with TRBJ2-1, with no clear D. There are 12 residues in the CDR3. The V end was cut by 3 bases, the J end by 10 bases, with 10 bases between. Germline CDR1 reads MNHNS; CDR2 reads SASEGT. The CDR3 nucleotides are TGTGCCAGCAGTGATCTATTGAACGAGCAGTTCTTC. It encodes CASSDLLNEQFF.

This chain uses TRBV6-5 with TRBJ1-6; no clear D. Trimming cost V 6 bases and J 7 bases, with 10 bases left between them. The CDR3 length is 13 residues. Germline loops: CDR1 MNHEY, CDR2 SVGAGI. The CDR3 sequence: CASSRGTNSPLHF. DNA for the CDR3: TGTGCCAGCAGCCGAGGAACCAATTCACCCCTCCACTTT.

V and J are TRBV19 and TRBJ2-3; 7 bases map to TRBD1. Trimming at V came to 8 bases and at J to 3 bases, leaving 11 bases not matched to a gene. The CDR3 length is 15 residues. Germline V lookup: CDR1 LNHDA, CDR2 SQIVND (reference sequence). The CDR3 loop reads CASDPLGGKTDTQYF. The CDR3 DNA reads TGTGCCAGTGACCCCCTAGGGGGCAAAACAGATACGCAGTATTTT.

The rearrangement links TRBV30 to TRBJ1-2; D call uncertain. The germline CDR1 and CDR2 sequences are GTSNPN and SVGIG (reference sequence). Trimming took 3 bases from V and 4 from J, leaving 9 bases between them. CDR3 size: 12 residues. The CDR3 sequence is CAWSWRLYGYTF. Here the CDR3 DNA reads TGTGCCTGGAGCTGGAGGCTCTATGGCTACACCTTC.

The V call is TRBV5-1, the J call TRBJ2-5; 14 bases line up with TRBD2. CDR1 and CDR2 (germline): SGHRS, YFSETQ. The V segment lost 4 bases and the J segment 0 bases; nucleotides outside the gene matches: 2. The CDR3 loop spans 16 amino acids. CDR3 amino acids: CASSTGLAGDQETQYF. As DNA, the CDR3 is TGCGCCAGCAGCACGGGACTAGCGGGGGACCAAGAGACCCAGTACTTC.

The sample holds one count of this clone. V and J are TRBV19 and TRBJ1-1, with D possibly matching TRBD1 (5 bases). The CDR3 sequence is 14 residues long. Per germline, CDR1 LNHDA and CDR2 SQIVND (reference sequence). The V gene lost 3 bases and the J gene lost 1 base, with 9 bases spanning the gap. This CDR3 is CASSIGHANTEAFF. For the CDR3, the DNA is TGTGCCAGTAGTATCGGACACGCGAACACTGAAGCTTTCTTT.

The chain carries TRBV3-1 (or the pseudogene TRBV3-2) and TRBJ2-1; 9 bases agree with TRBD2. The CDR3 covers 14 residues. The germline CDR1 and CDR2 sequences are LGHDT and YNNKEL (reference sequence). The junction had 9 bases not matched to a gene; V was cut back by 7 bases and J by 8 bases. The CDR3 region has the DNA TGTGCCAGCACCGGGGCGGGGGGGCCCCATGAGCAGTTCTTC. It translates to CASTGAGGPHEQFF.

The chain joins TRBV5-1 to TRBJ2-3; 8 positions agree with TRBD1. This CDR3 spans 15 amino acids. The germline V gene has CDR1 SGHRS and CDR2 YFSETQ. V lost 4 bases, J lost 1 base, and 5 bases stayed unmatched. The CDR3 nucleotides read TGCGCCAGCAGCCGCGGGACAGGCCGCACAGATACGCAGTATTTT. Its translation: CASSRGTGRTDTQYF.

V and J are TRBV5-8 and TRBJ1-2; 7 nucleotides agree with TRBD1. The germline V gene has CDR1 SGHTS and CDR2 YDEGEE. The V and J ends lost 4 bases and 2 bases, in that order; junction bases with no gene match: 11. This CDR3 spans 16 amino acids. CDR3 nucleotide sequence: TGTGCCAGCAGCCCGGGACAGCCCAATTTGAACTATGGCTACACCTTC. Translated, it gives CASSPGQPNLNYGYTF. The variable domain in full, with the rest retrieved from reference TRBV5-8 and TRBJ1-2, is EAGVTQSPTHLIKTRGQQATLRCSPISGHTSVYWYQQALGLGLQFLLWYDEGEERNRGNFPPRFSGRQFPNYSSELNVNALELEDSALYLCASSPGQPNLNYGYTFGSGTRLTVV.

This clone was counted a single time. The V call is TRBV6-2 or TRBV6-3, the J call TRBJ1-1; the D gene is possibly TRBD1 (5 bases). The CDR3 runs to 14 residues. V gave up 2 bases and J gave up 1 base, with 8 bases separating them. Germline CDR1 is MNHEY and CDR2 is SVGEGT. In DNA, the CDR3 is TGTGCCAGCAGTTACGTGACAGAGAACACTGAAGCTTTCTTT. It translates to CASSYVTENTEAFF.